A selection of T cell receptor beta chains follows, all from one sample in a study of T cells in Graves' hyperthyroidism and ophthalmopathy. TCRdb re-called the multiplex PCR reads with MiXCR, one entry per CDR3 protein. There are about 300,000 distinct CDR3 sequences in the sample; approximately 14% occur only once, and 7.9% lies in the top ten. The sample consisted of blood. These TCRs come from a woman aged 35 to 49 with Graves' hyperthyroidism. Both conserved end residues are part of each CDR3. Fields, in order: V gene, J gene, D gene, clone size, CDR3 DNA, CDR3 protein. D genes are given only for firm matches. Only part of the rows carry a size: once, few, many, or a class if the clone is expanded.

>TRBV7-8|TRBJ2-7|TRBD2|few
TGTGCCAGCAGCACGCGGCTAGCGGACACCTACGAGCAGTACTTC
CASSTRLADTYEQYF
>TRBV29-1|TRBJ2-5|TRBD1|many
TGCAGCGTTGGAAAAGGACAGGGAGAGACCCAGTACTTC
CSVGKGQGETQYF
>TRBV20-1|TRBJ2-5|-|-
TGCAGTGCTGGCATGGGCGCTCGACCCCAAGAGACCCAGTACTTC
CSAGMGARPQETQYF
>TRBV13|TRBJ1-6|-|many
TGTGCCAGCAGCTTAGCCGGGGAGGTTCCCCTCCACTTT
CASSLAGEVPLHF
>TRBV6-5|TRBJ2-3|-|many
TGTGCCAGCAGTTACCAAGATACGCAGTATTTT
CASSYQDTQYF
>TRBV14|TRBJ2-1|-|few
TGTGCCAGCAGCCAAGCGGGACCCTCCTACAATGAGCAGTTCTTC
CASSQAGPSYNEQFF
>TRBV19|TRBJ2-4|TRBD2|-
TGTGCCAGTAGTCCCGAGCCTGGGGGCGGACTAGCGAGCCTAGGTGCCAAAAACATTCAGTACTTC
CASSPEPGGGLASLGAKNIQYF
>TRBV5-1|TRBJ2-1|TRBD2|many
TGCGCCAGCAGCTTGCAGGGGACTAGCGGGTACAATGAGCAGTTCTTC
CASSLQGTSGYNEQFF
>TRBV27|TRBJ1-5|-|many
TGTGCCAGCAGTTTAGGGGGGATGGGCAATCAGCCCCAGCATTTT
CASSLGGMGNQPQHF
>TRBV7-8|TRBJ1-3|TRBD1|few
TGTGCCAGCAGCTTAGGAACAGGGGGCGGTGGAAACACCATATATTTT
CASSLGTGGGGNTIYF
>TRBV24-1|TRBJ2-1|TRBD2|many
TGTGCCACCAGTGATCGACTAGCGGGAGCGGGCTACAATGAGCAGTTCTTC
CATSDRLAGAGYNEQFF
>TRBV28|TRBJ2-1|-|many
TGTGCCAGCAGGGGGGTCAGGAGTATCGATGAGCAGTTCTTC
CASRGVRSIDEQFF
>TRBV7-9|TRBJ2-2|-|few
TGTGCCAGCAGCTCACGAGGGCTGTTAGACACCGGGGAGCTGTTTTTT
CASSSRGLLDTGELFF
>TRBV24-1|TRBJ2-1|TRBD2|few
TGTGCCACCAGTGATTCGACAGTTTTAGCGGGACGCTCCTACAATGAGCAGTTCTTC
CATSDSTVLAGRSYNEQFF
>TRBV19|TRBJ1-6|-|few
TGTGCCAGTAGTATAAACGGCTATAATTCACCCCTCCACTTT
CASSINGYNSPLHF
>TRBV10-1|TRBJ2-1|-|many
TGCGCCAGCAGTGAGTCCGGGCAGGGATCCAATGAGCAGTTCTTC
CASSESGQGSNEQFF
>TRBV20-1|TRBJ1-5|-|many
TGCAGTGCTAGAGTGTTGGGGAATCAGCCCCAGCATTTT
CSARVLGNQPQHF